These 27 T cell receptor beta chains originate from one sample sequenced in a study of cytomegalovirus exposure and HLA in healthy donors. PCR primers comprised 60 Vbeta and 13 Jbeta primers. Some clones are missing from TCRdb's copy, which holds only in-frame ones; the method was immunoSEQ multiplex PCR. This table holds about 80,000 clones, less than 80% found once. What was sequenced was PBMCs. These receptors all stem from a human donor in good health.

The chain links TRBV11-3 to TRBJ2-3; 8 bases line up with TRBD2. The ends lost 1 base at V and 3 bases at J; junction bases unmatched: 3. Per germline, CDR1 SGHNT and CDR2 YENEEA. The CDR3 is made up of 15 amino acids. CDR3 nucleotide sequence: TGTGCCAGCAGCTTAGGCGCTAGCGGGACAGATACGCAGTATTTT. Protein sequence: CASSLGASGTDTQYF.

This clone has only one observation. The chain is built from TRBV25-1 and TRBJ1-1, with D tentatively TRBD1 (6 bases). In germline, CDR1 is MGHDK, CDR2 SYGVNS. This CDR3 has 13 residues. V gave up 11 bases and J gave up 4 bases, with 17 bases separating them. Here the CDR3 DNA reads TGTGCCGTCGTTAGGGGAGGGGGCACTGAAGCTTTCTTT. This translates into CAVVRGGGTEAFF.

The rearrangement uses TRBV10-1 and TRBJ1-2, with D tentatively TRBD1 (6 bases). Between the trimmed V and J ends, which lost 2 bases and 5 bases, there was a span of 15 bases. Germline V gene sequence: CDR1 WNHNN, CDR2 SYGVQD (reference sequence). The CDR3 has 15 amino acids. CDR3 DNA sequence: TGCGCCAGCAGTGAGAACAGGGAAGCCAAATATGGCTACACCTTC. Encoded protein: CASSENREAKYGYTF.

This chain links TRBV6-6 with TRBJ2-1; D possibly corresponds to TRBD1 (6 bases). Trimming shortened V by 2 bases and J by 1 base, and 12 bases separated the two germline ends. In germline, CDR1 is MNHNY, CDR2 SVGAGI (reference sequence). The CDR3 extends over 16 amino acids. The CDR3 protein is CASSYTGTSSYNEQFF. For the CDR3, the DNA is TGTGCCAGCAGTTACACAGGGACCTCTTCCTACAATGAGCAGTTCTTC.

The J gene is TRBJ2-2, the V gene TRBV15; 7 bases are a match to TRBD2. The CDR3 loop spans 14 amino acids. With 3 bases clipped from V and 5 bases from J, the junction kept 3 bases outside the gene matches. Per the germline V gene, CDR1 is LNHNV and CDR2 is YYDKDF (reference sequence). The CDR3 bases are TGTGCCACCAGCAGGACTAGCAGTACCGGGGAGCTGTTTTTT. Translated: CATSRTSSTGELFF.

This clone was seen just once. This chain connects TRBV4-1 to TRBJ2-7, with D perhaps TRBD1 (6 bases). The CDR3 has 13 amino acids. The germline V gene has CDR1 MGHRA and CDR2 YSYEKL. Trimming removed 4 bases at V and 4 bases at J, with 11 bases between. The CDR3 DNA reads as TGCGCCAGCAGCCTCGAAAGGGGGTACGAGCAGTACTTC. This encodes CASSLERGYEQYF.

The rearrangement joins TRBV5-8 to TRBJ1-6; D ambiguous. The germline V gene has CDR1 SGHTS and CDR2 YDEGEE. CDR3 size: 16 residues. Between the trimmed V and J ends, which lost 1 base and 7 bases, there was a span of 15 bases. The chain's CDR3 is CASSLTLSPRNSPLHF. In DNA, the CDR3 is TGTGCCAGCAGCTTGACGTTGAGCCCGCGGAATTCACCCCTCCACTTT. The full variable domain, completed using reference TRBV5-8 and TRBJ1-6, is EAGVTQSPTHLIKTRGQQATLRCSPISGHTSVYWYQQALGLGLQFLLWYDEGEERNRGNFPPRFSGRQFPNYSSELNVNALELEDSALYLCASSLTLSPRNSPLHFGNGTRLTVT.

This sequence joins TRBV7-9 and TRBJ1-2; the match to TRBD1 covers 9 bases. The CDR3 covers 14 residues. Losses at the gene ends were 3 bases for V and 7 bases for J; bases not matched to a gene: 6. Germline-derived CDR1 and CDR2 are SEHNR and FQNEAQ (reference sequence). The CDR3 DNA follows: TGTGCCAGCAGCTTTCAACAGGGGGCCGGTGGCTACACCTTC. This codes for CASSFQQGAGGYTF.

The chain carries TRBV4-1 and TRBJ1-2; 10 bases match TRBD1. CDR1 and CDR2 (germline): MGHRA, YSYEKL. The CDR3 consists of 16 residues. The V and J ends lost 1 base and 5 bases, in that order; junction bases with no gene match: 7. CDR3: CASSQGSLDRGYGYTF. The CDR3 coding sequence is TGCGCCAGCAGCCAAGGGTCCCTGGACAGGGGGTATGGCTACACCTTC.

This clone was seen only once. The V and J genes are TRBV2 and TRBJ2-5; TRBD2 aligns across 8 bases. From germline, CDR1 is SNHLY and CDR2 FYNNEI. The CDR3 is 15 residues long. V gave up 5 bases and J gave up 5 bases; unmatched junction bases: 10. The CDR3 spells CASSPRRGASETQYF. The CDR3 DNA sequence: TGTGCCAGCAGTCCCCGGCGGGGGGCCAGTGAGACCCAGTACTTC.

In its sample, this clone was seen once. The chain combines TRBV2 with TRBJ2-3; 11 nucleotides match TRBD2. After removal of 6 bases from V and 1 base from J, the junction contained 3 bases not matched to a gene. The CDR3 has 15 residues. Germline CDR1 SNHLY, CDR2 FYNNEI. CDR3 DNA: TGTGCCAGCAGCGCGGGACTAGCGGGCACAGATACGCAGTATTTT. It is translated as CASSAGLAGTDTQYF.

This rearrangement joins TRBV9 to TRBJ1-1, with D uncertain. The V end lost 5 bases, the J end lost 4 bases, and 15 bases lay between the germline ends. Per the germline V gene, CDR1 is SGDLS and CDR2 is YYNGEE. The CDR3 is 14 amino acids. The CDR3 DNA reads as TGTGCCAGCAGTCTTACCGATGAGGGCACTGAAGCTTTCTTT. The encoded protein is CASSLTDEGTEAFF.

The chain carries TRBV4-1 and TRBJ2-1; 9 positions match TRBD2. The CDR3 spans 16 residues. Unmatched junction bases numbered 10, after V lost 1 base and J lost 9 bases. Germline CDR1 reads MGHRA; CDR2 reads YSYEKL. The CDR3, as DNA: TGCGCCAGCAGCCAAGCGGGCGGGGGGGCCGTCGGTGAGCAGTTCTTC. Encoded protein: CASSQAGGGAVGEQFF.

In its sample, this clone was seen once. This chain uses TRBV6-6 with TRBJ2-5; 11 positions match TRBD2. V shed 5 bases and J 4 bases; nucleotides not matched to a gene: 6. This CDR3 contains 15 residues. In germline, CDR1 is MNHNY, CDR2 SVGAGI (reference sequence). DNA of the CDR3: TGTGCCAGCAGTGCCCCGGGACTAGCGGTAGAGACCCAGTACTTC. This translates into CASSAPGLAVETQYF.

The rearrangement joins TRBV14 to TRBJ1-2, with TRBD1 identical over 11 bases. Germline assignment: CDR1 SGHDN and CDR2 FVKESK. There are 15 residues in the CDR3. V lost 4 bases, J lost 3 bases, and 4 bases stayed unmatched. The CDR3 bases are TGTGCCAGCAGCCCGGGACAGGGGGTGCACTATGGCTACACCTTC. It is translated as CASSPGQGVHYGYTF.

V is TRBV6-5 and J is TRBJ1-1; the D is unclear. Trimming pared 6 bases from V and 1 base from J, leaving 15 bases between. The germline V gene encodes CDR1 MNHEY and CDR2 SVGAGI. This CDR3 has 15 residues. The chain's CDR3 is CASSLASGSNTEAFF. As DNA, the CDR3 is TGTGCCAGCAGCCTGGCCTCGGGGTCGAACACTGAAGCTTTCTTT.

The chain uses TRBV5-1 and TRBJ2-2, with 8 bases fitting TRBD1. This CDR3 comprises 14 residues. The germline CDR1 and CDR2 sequences are SGHRS and YFSETQ. The J segment lost 6 bases and the V segment lost 6 bases, leaving 7 bases of the junction unmatched. CDR3 sequence reads: CASTSGQGPGELFF. In nucleotides, the CDR3 is TGCGCCAGCACCTCCGGACAGGGACCCGGGGAGCTGTTTTTT.

This clone showed up just once. V and J are TRBV7-9 and TRBJ1-1, with D unresolved. The CDR3 is made up of 13 amino acids. The ends were cut back, 2 bases at V and 5 bases at J, with 9 bases in the middle. Germline values: CDR1 SEHNR, CDR2 FQNEAQ (reference sequence). The CDR3, as DNA: TGTGCCAGCAGCTTAAAGGAGCGGACTGAAGCTTTCTTT. This sequence encodes CASSLKERTEAFF.

There are a few counts of this clone. The V call is TRBV6-6, the J call TRBJ1-5; a weak D match, TRBD1 (5 bases). The CDR3 runs to 13 residues. Germline V CDR1 and CDR2: MNHNY, SVGAGI (reference sequence). V lost 6 bases and J 7 bases, leaving 13 bases between the germline ends. This chain's CDR3 is CASRPGQGQPQHF. The CDR3 nucleotides are TGTGCCAGCAGGCCCGGGCAGGGACAGCCCCAGCATTTT.

V and J are TRBV5-6 and TRBJ2-2, with a possible D match to TRBD2 (5 bases). The germline gives CDR1 SGHDT, CDR2 YYEEEE. V was cut by 3 bases and J by 4 bases, with 22 bases left in between. The CDR3 is 18 residues long. The CDR3 nucleotides are TGTGCCAGCAGCTCCGGACCCATTCTAGCCGAACTCACCGGGGAGCTGTTTTTT. This sequence encodes CASSSGPILAELTGELFF.

The rearrangement links TRBV6-1 to TRBJ2-7; 10 positions agree with TRBD2. Germline CDR1 is MNHNS and CDR2 is SASEGT. This CDR3 has 15 residues. Germline trimming cut 2 bases from V and 3 bases from J; bases unmatched to any gene: 4. The CDR3 reads CASSETSGKHYEQYF. In DNA form, the CDR3 reads TGTGCCAGCAGTGAAACTAGCGGGAAACACTACGAGCAGTACTTC.

There are a few counts of this clone. The chain carries TRBV7-9 and TRBJ2-7, with TRBD1 as a possible D gene (6 bases). Germline V gives CDR1 SEHNR, CDR2 FQNEAQ (reference sequence). This CDR3 region has 16 residues. The ends were cut back, 4 bases at V and 0 bases at J, with 16 bases in the middle. CDR3 DNA sequence: TGTGCCAGCAGCTCTAGCCCCCAGGGGAACTCCTACGAGCAGTACTTC. Protein product: CASSSSPQGNSYEQYF.

This clone came up a few times. CDR3 amino acids: CASSLAEQYF. DNA for the CDR3: TGTGCCAGCAGCTTGGCCGAGCAGTACTTC. V is TRBV7-9 and J is TRBJ2-7; no reliable D call. Germline V gene sequence: CDR1 SEHNR, CDR2 FQNEAQ (reference sequence). Trimming took 3 bases from V and 6 from J, leaving 3 bases between them. This CDR3 comprises 10 residues.

V gene TRBV2 combines with J gene TRBJ2-3; D perhaps matches TRBD1 (5 bases). From germline, CDR1 is SNHLY and CDR2 FYNNEI. V shed 8 bases and J shed 3 bases, with 21 bases lying between them. The CDR3 extends over 16 amino acids. This CDR3 reads CASSTRDSPGTDTQYF. In DNA form, the CDR3 reads TGTGCCAGCTCTACCAGGGATTCCCCAGGTACAGATACGCAGTATTTT.

This clone was counted only a few times. J is TRBJ1-2 and V is TRBV4-3; the D is unclear. Germline lookup yields CDR1 LGHNA and CDR2 YSLEER. The CDR3 runs 14 residues. V was shortened by 0 bases and J by 8 bases, with 13 bases between the two germline ends. DNA for the CDR3: TGCGCCAGCAGCCAAGATGGGCCCGCCCGGGGCTACACCTTC. Its translation: CASSQDGPARGYTF.

V gene TRBV28 combines with J gene TRBJ1-4, with D possibly TRBD1 on 5 matching bases. From germline, CDR1 is MDHEN and CDR2 SYDVKM. The CDR3 has 16 residues. V was trimmed by 1 base and J by 8 bases, leaving 17 bases between them. CDR3 DNA: TGTGCCAGCAGTTTATCAGTGGGGCAGACGGCGGAAAAACTGTTTTTT. It is translated as CASSLSVGQTAEKLFF.

The chain recombines TRBV29-1 with TRBJ1-1, with D perhaps matching TRBD1 (5 bases). Germline V gives CDR1 SQVTM, CDR2 ANQGSEA. V dropped 6 bases and J dropped 9 bases, with 11 bases sitting between them. The CDR3 is 10 residues long. Here the CDR3 reads CSVDGGKAFF. CDR3 nucleotide sequence: TGCAGCGTCGACGGGGGGAAAGCTTTCTTT.